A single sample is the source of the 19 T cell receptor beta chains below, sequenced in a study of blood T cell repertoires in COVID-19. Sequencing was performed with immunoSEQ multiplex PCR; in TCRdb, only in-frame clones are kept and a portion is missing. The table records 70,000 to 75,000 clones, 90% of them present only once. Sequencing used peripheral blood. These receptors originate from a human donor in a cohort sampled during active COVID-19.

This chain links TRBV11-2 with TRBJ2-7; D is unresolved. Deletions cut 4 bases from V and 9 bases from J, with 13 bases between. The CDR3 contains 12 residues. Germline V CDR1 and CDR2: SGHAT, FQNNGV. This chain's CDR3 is CASSYSAAPQYF. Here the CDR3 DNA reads TGTGCCAGCAGCTACTCCGCGGCTCCGCAGTACTTC.

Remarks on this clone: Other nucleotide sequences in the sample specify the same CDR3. CDR3 coding DNA: TGCGCCAGCAGCTTGGCTAGCGGAAGCTCCTACAATGAGCAGTTCTTC. It is translated as CASSLASGSSYNEQFF. The chain is built from TRBV5-1 and TRBJ2-1, with 7 bases aligning to TRBD2. Germline V gives CDR1 SGHRS, CDR2 YFSETQ. The CDR3 runs to 16 residues. J gave up 0 bases and V 0 bases, and 3 bases lay outside the gene matches.

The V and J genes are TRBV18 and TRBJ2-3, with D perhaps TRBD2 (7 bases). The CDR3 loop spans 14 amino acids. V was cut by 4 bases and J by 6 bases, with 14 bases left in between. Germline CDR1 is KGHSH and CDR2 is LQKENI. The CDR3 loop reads CASSRGGGLDTQYF. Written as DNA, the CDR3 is TGTGCCAGCTCACGGGGCGGGGGCCTGGATACGCAGTATTTT.

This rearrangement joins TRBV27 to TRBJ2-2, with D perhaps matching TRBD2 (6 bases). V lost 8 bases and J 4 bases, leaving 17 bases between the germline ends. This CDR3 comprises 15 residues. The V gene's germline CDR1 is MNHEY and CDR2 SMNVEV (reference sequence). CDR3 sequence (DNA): TGTGCCAGCGGCCTGCGGGGAAGGGCCACCGGGGAGCTGTTTTTT. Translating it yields CASGLRGRATGELFF.

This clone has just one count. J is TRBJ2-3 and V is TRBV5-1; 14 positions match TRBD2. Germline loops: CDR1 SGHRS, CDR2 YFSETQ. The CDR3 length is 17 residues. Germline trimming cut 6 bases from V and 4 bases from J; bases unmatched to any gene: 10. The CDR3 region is CASTSGTSGRVPDTQYF. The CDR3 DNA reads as TGCGCCAGCACCTCCGGGACTAGCGGGAGAGTCCCAGATACGCAGTATTTT.

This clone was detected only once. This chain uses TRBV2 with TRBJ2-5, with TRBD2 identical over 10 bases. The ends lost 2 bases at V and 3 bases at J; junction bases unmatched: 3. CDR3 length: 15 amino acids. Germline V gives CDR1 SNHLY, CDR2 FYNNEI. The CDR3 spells CASSEWLAGEETQYF. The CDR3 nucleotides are TGTGCCAGCAGTGAATGGCTAGCGGGAGAAGAGACCCAGTACTTC.

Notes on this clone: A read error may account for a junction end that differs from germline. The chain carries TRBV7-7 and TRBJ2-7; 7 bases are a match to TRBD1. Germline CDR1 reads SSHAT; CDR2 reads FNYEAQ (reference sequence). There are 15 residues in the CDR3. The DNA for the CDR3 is TGTGCTAGCAGCTTAGGGGACAGTGCCAACTACGAGCAGTACTTC. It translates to CASSLGDSANYEQYF.

CDR3 DNA: TGTGCCAGCAGTTACCACACAGATACGCAGTATTTT. Its protein product is CASSYHTDTQYF. V is TRBV6-6 and J is TRBJ2-3; unclear D gene. Germline loops: CDR1 MNHNY, CDR2 SVGAGI (reference sequence). V was trimmed by 2 bases and J by 2 bases, leaving 2 bases between them. The CDR3 sequence is 12 residues long.

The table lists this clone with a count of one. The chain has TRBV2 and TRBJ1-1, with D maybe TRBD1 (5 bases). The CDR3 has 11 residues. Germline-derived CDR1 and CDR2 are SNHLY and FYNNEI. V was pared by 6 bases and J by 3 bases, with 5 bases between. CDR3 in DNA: TGTGCCAGCAGCAGGGACACTGAAGCTTTCTTT. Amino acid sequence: CASSRDTEAFF.

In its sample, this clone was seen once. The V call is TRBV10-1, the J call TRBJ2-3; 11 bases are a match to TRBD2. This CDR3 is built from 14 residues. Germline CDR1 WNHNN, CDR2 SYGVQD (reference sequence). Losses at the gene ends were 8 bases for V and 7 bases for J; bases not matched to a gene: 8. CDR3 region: CASPLAGGSNTQYF. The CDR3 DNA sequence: TGCGCCAGCCCGCTAGCGGGAGGATCTAATACGCAGTATTTT.

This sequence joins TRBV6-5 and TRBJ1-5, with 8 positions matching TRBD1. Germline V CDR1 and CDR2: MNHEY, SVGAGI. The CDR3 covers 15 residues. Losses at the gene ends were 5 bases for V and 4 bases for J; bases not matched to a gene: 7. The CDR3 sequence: CASSPRTGRNQPQHF. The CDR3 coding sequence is TGTGCCAGCAGTCCGCGGACAGGGCGTAATCAGCCCCAGCATTTT.

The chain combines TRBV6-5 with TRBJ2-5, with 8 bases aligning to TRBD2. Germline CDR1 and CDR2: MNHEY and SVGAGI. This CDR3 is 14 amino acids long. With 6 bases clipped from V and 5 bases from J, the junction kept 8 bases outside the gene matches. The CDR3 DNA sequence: TGTGCCAGCAGGTCCGGGACTAGTGGGGAGACCCAGTACTTC. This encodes CASRSGTSGETQYF.

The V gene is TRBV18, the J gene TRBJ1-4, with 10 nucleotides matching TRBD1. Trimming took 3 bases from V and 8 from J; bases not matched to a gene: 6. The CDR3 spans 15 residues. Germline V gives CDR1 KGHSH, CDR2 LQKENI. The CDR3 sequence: CASSPTDRGREKLFF. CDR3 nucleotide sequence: TGTGCCAGCTCACCGACGGACAGGGGGAGGGAAAAACTGTTTTTT.

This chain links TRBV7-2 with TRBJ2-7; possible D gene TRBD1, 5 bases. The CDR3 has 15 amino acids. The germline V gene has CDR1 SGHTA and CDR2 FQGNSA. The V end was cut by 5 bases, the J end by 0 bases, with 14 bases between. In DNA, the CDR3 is TGTGCCAGCAGCCTACGACAGAGGAGCTCCTACGAGCAGTACTTC. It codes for CASSLRQRSSYEQYF.

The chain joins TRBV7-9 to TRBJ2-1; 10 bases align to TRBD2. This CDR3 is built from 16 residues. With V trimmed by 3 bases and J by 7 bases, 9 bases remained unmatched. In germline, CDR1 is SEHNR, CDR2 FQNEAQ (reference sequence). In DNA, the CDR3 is TGTGCCAGCAGCTTTCCAGCGGGAGGGTTTGGTAATGAGCAGTTCTTC. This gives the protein CASSFPAGGFGNEQFF.

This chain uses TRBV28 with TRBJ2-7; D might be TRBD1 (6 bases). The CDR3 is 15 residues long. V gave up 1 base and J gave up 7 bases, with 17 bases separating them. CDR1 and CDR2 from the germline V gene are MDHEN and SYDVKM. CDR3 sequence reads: CASSLSVQGPGEQYF. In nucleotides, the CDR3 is TGTGCCAGCAGTTTATCCGTACAGGGCCCTGGAGAGCAGTACTTC.

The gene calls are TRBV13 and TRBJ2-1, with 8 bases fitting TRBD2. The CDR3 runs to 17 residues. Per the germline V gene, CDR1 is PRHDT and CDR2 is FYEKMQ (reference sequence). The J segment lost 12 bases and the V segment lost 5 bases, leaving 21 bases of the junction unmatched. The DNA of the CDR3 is TGTGCCAGCAGCGCCCCCCCGACTAGCGTTCTTTCATGGGGGCAGTTCTTC. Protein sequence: CASSAPPTSVLSWGQFF.

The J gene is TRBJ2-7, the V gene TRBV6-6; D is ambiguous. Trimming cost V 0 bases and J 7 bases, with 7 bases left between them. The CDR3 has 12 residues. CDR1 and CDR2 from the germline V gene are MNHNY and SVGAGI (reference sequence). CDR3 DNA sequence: TGTGCCAGCAGTTACTCGGCGGAAGAGCAGTACTTC. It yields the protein CASSYSAEEQYF.

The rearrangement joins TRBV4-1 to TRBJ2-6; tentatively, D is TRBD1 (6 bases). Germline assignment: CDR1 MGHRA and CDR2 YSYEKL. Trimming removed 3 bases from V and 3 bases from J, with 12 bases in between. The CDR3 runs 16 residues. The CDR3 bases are TGCGCCAGCAGCCATACAGGGTTCATTGGGGCCAACGTCCTGACTTTC. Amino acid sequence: CASSHTGFIGANVLTF.